The TCR beta chain under discussion was sequenced for a study of radiotherapy plus CTLA-4 blockade in lung cancer. Study-wide background: Patients showed objective responses in about 20% of cases, and disease control was achieved by approximately 33%.

Study outcomes and limitations: Alongside interferon-beta, early blood T cell clone dynamics were reportedly the best predictor of response.

This CDR3 has 12 residues. CDR1 and CDR2 (germline): GTSNPN, SVGIG (reference sequence). Trimming left V 4 bases short and J 5 bases short, with 11 bases between. Clones were read by immunoSEQ multiplex PCR, and TCRdb kept only the in-frame ones, dropping some. The table lists 40,000 or so clones, roughly 60% of them singletons. In the case of this clone: Its antigen is unknown.

CTLA-4 blockade with ipilimumab, together with focal radiation, was given to patients with chemo-refractory metastatic non-small-cell lung cancer. Source: peripheral blood, taken from a patient treated with radiotherapy plus ipilimumab. This chain joins TRBV30 and TRBJ1-1; no firm D call. The source of this sequence is a human donor with non-small cell lung cancer who had a partial response to radiotherapy plus ipilimumab. The CDR3 nucleotides are TGTGCCTGGATTGGGGAGAGGACTGAAGCTTTCTTT. This encodes CAWIGERTEAFF.